This T cell receptor (beta chain) stems from a study of shared clonotypes between healthy human individuals. Looking at the study overall: In total, the donors were a couple of women and a few men aged 18 to 49.

Profiling relied on immunoSEQ multiplex PCR, and the TCRdb table lists in-frame clones only, not all of them. Found here are about 190,000 clones, 65% to 70% of them singletons; the top ten hold less than 11%. Notes on this clone: The target antigen is unknown.

Study-wide results and limits: Clonotypes which were not shared had lower generation probabilities than clonotypes that all four donors shared. On the whole, naive subsets had larger estimated richness than memory subsets had.

CDR1 is MNHEY, CDR2 SVGAGI, per germline. This CDR3 comprises 15 residues. V lost 2 bases and J 4 bases, leaving 15 bases between the germline ends. The rearrangement joins TRBV6-5 to TRBJ2-7; D may be TRBD2 (6 bases). Sequencing was performed on memory CD4+ T cells sorted from blood. Subset given: CD45RA-negative fraction. This TCR was sampled from a man in his thirties or forties in good health. The CDR3 region has the DNA TGTGCCAGCAGTTACGCGCCCCCGGGGGTTTACGAGCAGTACTTC. Translation gives CASSYAPPGVYEQYF.